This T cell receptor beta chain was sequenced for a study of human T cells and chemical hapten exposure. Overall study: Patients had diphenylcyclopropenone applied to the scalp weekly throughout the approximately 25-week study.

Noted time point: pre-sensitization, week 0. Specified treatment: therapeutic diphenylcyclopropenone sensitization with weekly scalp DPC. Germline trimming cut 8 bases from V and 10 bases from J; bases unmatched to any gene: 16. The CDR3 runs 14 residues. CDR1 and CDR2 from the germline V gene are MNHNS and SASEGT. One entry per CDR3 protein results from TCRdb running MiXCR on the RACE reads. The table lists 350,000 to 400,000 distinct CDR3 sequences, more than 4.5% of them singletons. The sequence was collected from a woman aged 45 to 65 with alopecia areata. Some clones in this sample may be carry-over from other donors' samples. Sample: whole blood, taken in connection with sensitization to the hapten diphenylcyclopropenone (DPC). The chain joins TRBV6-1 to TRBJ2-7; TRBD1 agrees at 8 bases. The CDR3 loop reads CASRTGRVGTFQYF. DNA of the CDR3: TGTGCCAGCCGGACAGGGCGAGTGGGAACCTTTCAGTACTTC.